A single sample gave rise to the 10 T cell receptor beta chains below, sequenced in a study of read filtering for tumor transcriptome and immune sequencing. This library used around 400 ng RNA and molecular barcoded adaptors spanning alpha/delta and beta/gamma chains. TCRdb reprocessed the reads via MiXCR and lists one record per CDR3 protein. Of 100,000 to 150,000 distinct CDR3 sequences in the sample, under 15% were seen once. Source material: a population of CD138-negative cells sorted from bone marrow. Receptors were obtained from a donor aged 40 or over with multiple myeloma.

On this clonotype: This may come from a read error, since a much larger clone is one base off. The chain carries TRBV15 and TRBJ2-3; D remains ambiguous. V was trimmed by 0 bases and J by 0 bases, leaving 4 bases between them. From germline, CDR1 is LNHNV and CDR2 YYDKDF (reference sequence). The CDR3 totals 14 residues. The CDR3 bases are TGTGCCACCAGCAGAGAAGCGAGCACAGATACGCAGTATTTT. It yields the protein CATSREASTDTQYF.

This clonotype appeared a few times. The chain carries TRBV19 and TRBJ2-2, with 7 bases that match TRBD1. The CDR3 consists of 14 residues. Germline CDR1 is LNHDA and CDR2 is SQIVND (reference sequence). With V trimmed by 9 bases and J by 0 bases, 4 bases remained unmatched. The CDR3: CASRGWANTGELFF. CDR3 nucleotides: TGTGCCAGCAGGGGGTGGGCGAACACCGGGGAGCTGTTTTTT.

The table lists this clonotype with a few counts. The chain has TRBV6-2 or TRBV6-3 and TRBJ2-1; D is perhaps TRBD1 or TRBD2 (6 bases each). Germline V gene data show CDR1 as MNHEY and CDR2 as SVGEGT. The CDR3 spans 18 residues. V lost 4 bases and J 7 bases, leaving 26 bases between the germline ends. The CDR3 DNA is TGTGCCAGCAGTTGGCCTGGGGGGCGCGGGTGTAGATTGAATGAGCAGTTCTTC. Translation: CASSWPGGRGCRLNEQFF.

This clonotype has a count of ten or more. V usage is TRBV12-3 or TRBV12-4 and J usage is TRBJ2-3; 9 bases are shared with TRBD1. The CDR3 is made up of 15 amino acids. The V gene end was trimmed by 6 bases and the J gene end by 5 bases; junction bases not matched to a gene: 9. As DNA, the CDR3 is TGTGCCAGCAGATCTCGTGGGACAGGGTTAGATACGCAGTATTTT. Its protein product is CASRSRGTGLDTQYF.

Ten or more counts support this clonotype. The rearrangement uses TRBV12-3 or TRBV12-4 and TRBJ1-6; TRBD1 aligns across 7 bases. The CDR3 extends over 16 amino acids. V lost 1 base and J lost 4; bases outside the gene matches: 4. CDR3 sequence: CASSLGAGGYNSPLHF. CDR3 DNA sequence: TGTGCCAGCAGTTTAGGGGCAGGGGGATATAATTCACCCCTCCACTTT.

With respect to this clonotype: A much bigger clone sits one base away, suggesting this may be a read error. The chain is built from TRBV12-3 or TRBV12-4 and TRBJ1-1; TRBD1 aligns across 8 bases. Losses at the gene ends were 8 bases for V and 6 bases for J; bases not matched to a gene: 11. The CDR3 sequence is 14 residues long. CDR3 in DNA: TGTGCCAGCCCCCAGGGGGCCGCCGGGGCTGAAGCTTTCTTT. Encoded protein: CASPQGAAGAEAFF.

This clonotype has more than one count but fewer than ten. The chain employs TRBV29-1 and TRBJ2-1; D call uncertain. V was pared by 2 bases and J by 4 bases, with 9 bases between. Germline V gene sequence: CDR1 SQVTM, CDR2 ANQGSEA. The CDR3 loop spans 13 amino acids. This CDR3 reads CSVELFVYNEQFF. DNA of the CDR3: TGCAGCGTTGAACTGTTTGTGTACAATGAGCAGTTCTTC.

In its sample, this clonotype was seen many times. V and J are TRBV20-1 and TRBJ1-1; 7 positions agree with TRBD1. Germline trimming cut 5 bases from V and 1 base from J; bases unmatched to any gene: 10. This CDR3 comprises 15 residues. CDR1 and CDR2 from the germline V gene are DFQATT and SNEGSKA (reference sequence). The CDR3 DNA follows: TGCAGTGCTTGGGCAGGGGGGATGGGGAACACTGAAGCTTTCTTT. Translated: CSAWAGGMGNTEAFF.

This clonotype was recorded at least ten times. V is TRBV20-1 and J is TRBJ2-1, with TRBD2 as a possible D gene (6 bases). The length of the CDR3 is 13 residues. V lost 3 bases to trimming and J lost 0 bases, with 6 bases between them. CDR1 is DFQATT, CDR2 SNEGSKA, per germline (reference sequence). The CDR3 DNA reads TGCAGTGCTAGCGGGAGCTCCTACAATGAGCAGTTCTTC. Amino acids: CSASGSSYNEQFF.

This clonotype was seen many times. This chain connects TRBV6-6 to TRBJ2-7; D unresolved. Germline V gene lookup returns CDR1 MNHNY and CDR2 SVGAGI (reference sequence). The CDR3 spans 14 residues. V shed 0 bases and J shed 1 base, with 7 bases lying between them. In DNA, the CDR3 is TGTGCCAGCAGTTACTCCGGCTTATCCTACGAGCAGTACTTC. As protein: CASSYSGLSYEQYF.